The TCR beta chain described here comes from a study of response to subunit inactivated influenza vaccine. TCRdb recomputed calls from the RT-PCR reads with MiXCR, one row per CDR3 protein. The data show roughly 500,000 distinct CDR3 sequences, with about 25% seen just once and around 1.8% held by the top ten. This clonotype occurred a few times. The sample consisted of CD4+ T cells sorted from PBMCs, taken 5 to 6 days after vaccination. This TCR derives from a man aged 45-65 years who received an inactivated influenza vaccine.

The DNA for the CDR3 is TGCAGTGCTGCACAGGGGGCCGGGGGCAATCAGCCCCAGCATTTT. Its translation: CSAAQGAGGNQPQHF. This sequence joins TRBV20-1 and TRBJ1-5; 9 bases map to TRBD1. The CDR3 is 15 amino acids. In germline, CDR1 is DFQATT, CDR2 SNEGSKA (reference sequence). V trimming: 5 bases; J trimming: 2 bases; junction bases outside the gene matches: 7.